Following are 10 T cell receptor beta chains from one sample sequenced in a study of vaccination and CD4 T cells after COVID-19. Sample treatment: roughly 10-day PBMC culture with coronavirus spike peptide pools or control peptides (ViraFEST assay). Their recognized antigens are unknown. With the Oncomine TCR Beta short-read assay, DNA from cultured CD4+ T cells was sequenced. TCRdb reprocessed the PCR reads via MiXCR and lists one record per CDR3 protein. The repertoire has about 21,000 distinct CDR3 sequences, around 45% of them found once; the top ten carry around 4%. The sample in question was CD4+ T cells from blood, cultured in vitro, obtained before SARS-CoV-2 vaccination. The origin of the receptors is a human donor who had recovered from COVID-19.

This clonotype was counted once. The rearrangement joins TRBV7-6 to TRBJ2-7; TRBD1 agrees at 12 bases. CDR3 size: 17 residues. V shed 5 bases, J shed 7 bases, and the junction held 15 bases outside the gene matches. The germline gives CDR1 SGHVS, CDR2 FNYEAQ. The CDR3 loop is CASSKIPEGQGAREQYF. CDR3 bases: TGTGCCAGCAGCAAGATTCCGGAGGGACAGGGGGCGCGGGAGCAGTACTTC. Using reference TRBV7-6 and TRBJ2-7 for the parts outside the CDR3, the full variable domain is GAGVSQSPRYKVTKRGQDVALRCDPISGHVSLYWYRQALGQGPEFLTYFNYEAQQDKSGLPNDRFSAERPEGSISTLTIQRTEQRDSAMYRCASSKIPEGQGAREQYFGPGTRLTVT.

This clonotype was found once. This chain links TRBV20-1 with TRBJ2-5, with TRBD1 matching 8 bases. After removal of 6 bases from V and 0 bases from J, the junction contained 9 bases not matched to a gene. There are 15 residues in the CDR3. Germline V lookup: CDR1 DFQATT, CDR2 SNEGSKA (reference sequence). This CDR3 reads CSAPPGQAYQETQYF. As DNA, the CDR3 is TGCAGTGCCCCTCCGGGACAGGCCTACCAAGAGACCCAGTACTTC.

This clonotype was counted between two and nine times. The chain uses TRBV19 and TRBJ2-5; TRBD2 agrees at 7 bases. J lost 2 bases, V lost 3 bases, and 6 bases had no gene match. CDR1 is LNHDA, CDR2 SQIVND, per germline (reference sequence). This CDR3 is 15 amino acids long. CDR3 sequence reads: CASSISQGGQETQYF. For the CDR3, the DNA is TGTGCCAGTAGTATTTCTCAGGGAGGGCAAGAGACCCAGTACTTC.

The table lists this clonotype with a few counts. The chain has TRBV27 and TRBJ1-5; 7 nucleotides align to TRBD1. V lost 4 bases and J lost 3; bases outside the gene matches: 15. Germline assignment: CDR1 MNHEY and CDR2 SMNVEV (reference sequence). CDR3 length: 18 amino acids. The CDR3 is CASSSIYTTGVINQPQHF. The CDR3 DNA reads TGTGCCAGCAGTTCCATATATACCACAGGGGTTATCAATCAGCCCCAGCATTTT.

The chain joins TRBV5-5 to TRBJ1-6; D is possibly TRBD1 (6 bases). Between the trimmed V and J ends, which lost 3 bases and 5 bases, there was a span of 9 bases. The length of the CDR3 is 14 residues. Germline V gene data show CDR1 as SGHKS and CDR2 as YYEKEE (reference sequence). Written as DNA, the CDR3 is TGTGCCAGCAGCTGGGGGCGGAATAATTCACCCCTCCACTTT. This translates into CASSWGRNNSPLHF. The full variable domain, completed using reference TRBV5-5 and TRBJ1-6, is DAGVTQSPTHLIKTRGQQVTLRCSPISGHKSVSWYQQVLGQGPQFIFQYYEKEERGRGNFPDRFSARQFPNYSSELNVNALLLGDSALYLCASSWGRNNSPLHFGNGTRLTVT.

This clonotype was observed a few times. This rearrangement joins TRBV28 to TRBJ1-5; maybe TRBD1 (6 bases). The CDR3 is 17 residues long. The germline V gene has CDR1 MDHEN and CDR2 SYDVKM. V was pared by 5 bases and J by 2 bases, with 19 bases between. CDR3 sequence: CASSTWEGEGGNQPQHF. The CDR3 region has the DNA TGTGCCAGCAGTACTTGGGAGGGTGAGGGGGGCAATCAGCCCCAGCATTTT.

This chain links TRBV7-8 with TRBJ2-7; D is perhaps TRBD1 (6 bases). In germline, CDR1 is SGHVS, CDR2 FQNEAQ. V was trimmed by 4 bases and J by 0 bases, leaving 10 bases between them. There are 14 residues in the CDR3. CDR3 in DNA: TGTGCCAGCAGCTCCCGGACAGCCTCCTACGAGCAGTACTTC. It translates to CASSSRTASYEQYF.

This clonotype occurred once. The rearrangement uses TRBV7-8 and TRBJ1-5, with D possibly being TRBD1 (6 bases). V was cut by 5 bases and J by 3 bases, with 14 bases left in between. Germline CDR1 and CDR2: SGHVS and FQNEAQ. The CDR3 totals 15 residues. CDR3 DNA: TGTGCCAGCAGCATTTCGGACAGCCTCAATCAGCCCCAGCATTTT. Translation: CASSISDSLNQPQHF.

As DNA, the CDR3 is TGTGCCAGTAGTATAGCCGGGGGGAGGGAAGAGACCCAGTACTTC. Encoded protein: CASSIAGGREETQYF. The J gene is TRBJ2-5, the V gene TRBV19; 7 positions match TRBD2. The CDR3 has 15 residues. Germline V CDR1 and CDR2: LNHDA, SQIVND (reference sequence). Trimming at V came to 1 base and at J to 3 bases, leaving 5 bases not matched to a gene.

This clonotype was counted only a few times. The chain joins TRBV27 to TRBJ1-2, with 8 bases lining up with TRBD1. V was clipped by 4 bases and J by 2 bases; unmatched bases: 3. This CDR3 is 14 amino acids long. From germline, CDR1 is MNHEY and CDR2 SMNVEV (reference sequence). This chain's CDR3 is CASSSRTGNYGYTF. CDR3 nucleotide sequence: TGTGCCAGCAGTTCCCGGACAGGGAACTATGGCTACACCTTC.